Each of the 30 T cell receptor beta chains below was sequenced from the same sample in a study of blood T cells in healthy people across ages. Next came a second PCR, run for about 7 to 12 cycles, which used a sample-barcoded 5' primer along with a J-beta primer mix. MiXCR, applied by TCRdb to the 5' RACE reads, yields one record per CDR3 protein. The data contain some 930,000 distinct CDR3 sequences, about 29% of them singletons. In addition, the sample was reused for a study of T cells of mothers and their children.

Sequencing was carried out using blood. These receptors were obtained from a middle-aged woman in good health.

This clonotype was seen ten or more times. The V gene is TRBV7-2, the J gene TRBJ2-7; tentative D call: TRBD1 (5 bases). Per the germline V gene, CDR1 is SGHTA and CDR2 is FQGNSA. This CDR3 has 13 amino acids. The V end was cut by 5 bases, the J end by 2 bases, with 10 bases between. The CDR3 protein is CASSTMGPYEQYF. Written as DNA, the CDR3 is TGTGCCAGCAGCACGATGGGGCCCTACGAGCAGTACTTC.

This clonotype appeared a few times. V and J are TRBV4-3 and TRBJ1-1; 8 nucleotides agree with TRBD1. The CDR3 is 15 residues long. CDR1 is LGHNA and CDR2 is YSLEER in the germline V gene. V gave up 1 base and J gave up 7 bases; unmatched junction bases: 8. The CDR3 loop is CASSQGTGSYGEAFF. DNA of the CDR3: TGCGCCAGCAGCCAAGGGACAGGGTCCTATGGTGAAGCTTTCTTT.

Ten or more counts support this clonotype. This chain uses TRBV4-3 with TRBJ2-5; the match to TRBD1 covers 8 bases. The CDR3 is made up of 14 amino acids. After removal of 2 bases from V and 4 bases from J, the junction contained 3 bases not matched to a gene. CDR1 is LGHNA, CDR2 YSLEER, per germline. CDR3 nucleotide sequence: TGCGCCAGCAGCCAAAACAGGGGGAGAGAGACCCAGTACTTC. It specifies CASSQNRGRETQYF.

The rearrangement links TRBV6-5 to TRBJ2-3, with unresolved D. This CDR3 has 16 amino acids. Germline V CDR1 and CDR2: MNHEY, SVGAGI. V was shortened by 5 bases and J by 1 base, with 16 bases between the two germline ends. The CDR3 loop is CASSRLGEIGTDTQYF. In nucleotides, the CDR3 is TGTGCCAGCAGTCGCCTCGGTGAGATCGGCACAGATACGCAGTATTTT.

J is TRBJ2-5 and V is TRBV28; 11 nucleotides line up with TRBD1. The V and J ends lost 4 bases and 5 bases, in that order; junction bases with no gene match: 9. The length of the CDR3 is 16 residues. Looked up from germline, CDR1 is MDHEN and CDR2 is SYDVKM. The CDR3, as DNA: TGTGCCAGCAGTTCCCCTGGACAGGGGGCGTGGGAGACCCAGTACTTC. Its protein is CASSSPGQGAWETQYF.

The V and J genes are TRBV6-1 and TRBJ2-4, with TRBD1 as a possible D gene (6 bases). Near its end, the DNA agrees better with TRBJ2-7, so the J call may be wrong. The CDR3 has 16 amino acids. Germline loops: CDR1 MNHNS, CDR2 SASEGT. The CDR3 spells CASSEAPATGSYEQYF. Here the CDR3 DNA reads TGTGCCAGCAGTGAAGCTCCAGCGACAGGAAGCTACGAGCAGTACTTC.

There are many counts of this clonotype. The genes are TRBV7-9 and TRBJ1-6, with 7 bases that match TRBD1. This CDR3 is built from 12 residues. V dropped 7 bases and J dropped 13; count of bases not matched to a gene: 7. CDR1 SEHNR and CDR2 FQNEAQ come from the germline V gene (reference sequence). This CDR3 reads CASTTTGTPLHF. In nucleotides, the CDR3 is TGTGCCAGCACCACGACAGGGACCCCCCTCCACTTT.

CDR3 loop: CASSQYDYEQFF. CDR3 DNA: TGTGCCAGCAGCCAGTATGACTATGAGCAGTTCTTC. V usage is TRBV4-2 and J usage is TRBJ2-1; D uncertain. Per the germline V gene, CDR1 is LGHNA and CDR2 is YNFKEQ. The CDR3 covers 12 residues. Trimming removed 3 bases from V and 8 bases from J, with 8 bases in between.

In this sample, this clonotype turned up many times. This chain connects TRBV20-1 to TRBJ2-3; D might be TRBD2 (6 bases). The CDR3 sequence is 13 residues long. Germline V gene data show CDR1 as DFQATT and CDR2 as SNEGSKA (reference sequence). Trimming shortened V by 6 bases and J by 2 bases, and 12 bases separated the two germline ends. The CDR3 spells CSAGGGHTDTQYF. CDR3 bases: TGCAGTGCCGGGGGAGGTCACACAGATACGCAGTATTTT.

Worth noting for this clonotype: Given a much more abundant clone one base away, this may be a read error. The chain carries TRBV6-5 and TRBJ2-5; TRBD2 might be the D (6 bases). The germline gives CDR1 MNHEY, CDR2 SVGAGI. The CDR3 sequence is 14 residues long. The CDR3 DNA reads as TGTGCCCGCAGTTACTCGGGGGTCTTCGAGACCCAGTACTTC. Protein: CARSYSGVFETQYF.

The CDR3 loop reads CASTPSAGDTTNEKLFF. CDR3 nucleotide sequence: TGTGCCAGCACCCCTTCGGCAGGGGATACAACTAATGAAAAACTGTTTTTT. The rearrangement joins TRBV6-1 to TRBJ1-4; the D gene is possibly TRBD1 (6 bases). The CDR3 runs 17 residues. Germline assignment: CDR1 MNHNS and CDR2 SASEGT. Trimming removed 7 bases from V and 0 bases from J, with 18 bases in between.

This clonotype was recorded a few times. The chain recombines TRBV5-1 with TRBJ1-1; tentatively, D is TRBD1 (6 bases). V lost 5 bases to trimming and J lost 4 bases, with 15 bases between them. The CDR3 has 14 residues. Germline V gene lookup returns CDR1 SGHRS and CDR2 YFSETQ. In nucleotides, the CDR3 is TGCGCCAGCAGTCCGGGACATCGACCCACTGAAGCTTTCTTT. It specifies CASSPGHRPTEAFF.

This clonotype was seen repeatedly, ten times or more. The chain couples TRBV20-1 to TRBJ2-3; 10 bases line up with TRBD2. Germline V gene sequence: CDR1 DFQATT, CDR2 SNEGSKA (reference sequence). The junction had 8 bases not matched to a gene; V was cut back by 2 bases and J by 3 bases. This CDR3 has 16 amino acids. The CDR3 here is CSARLAGDRETDTQYF. For the CDR3, the DNA is TGCAGTGCTAGACTAGCGGGGGATAGGGAGACAGATACGCAGTATTTT.

This clonotype was counted at least ten times. The rearrangement uses TRBV7-2 and TRBJ2-7; no reliable D call. Trimming removed 2 bases from V and 4 bases from J, with 15 bases in between. Per germline, CDR1 SGHTA and CDR2 FQGNSA. This CDR3 contains 15 residues. The CDR3 DNA is TGTGCCAGCAGCTTAATGCCTGAGGACGGATACGAGCAGTACTTC. As protein: CASSLMPEDGYEQYF.

A single count supports this clonotype. Its ends do not fully match the called genes, so a read error is possible. This chain links TRBV5-6 with TRBJ1-5; D is possibly TRBD1 (5 bases). The CDR3 contains 13 residues. In germline, CDR1 is SGHDT, CDR2 YYEEEE. Here the CDR3 DNA reads TGTGTCAGCAGCTTGGCAGGGAATCAGCCCCAGCATTTT. This translates into CVSSLAGNQPQHF.

For this clonotype: One base away lies a much larger clone, so this may be a sequencing read error. J is TRBJ2-5 and V is TRBV5-1; D is perhaps TRBD1 (5 bases). The end of the DNA fits TRBJ2-7 better, so the J call may be wrong. The germline gives CDR1 SGHRS, CDR2 YFSETQ. The CDR3 is made up of 17 amino acids. CDR3 residues: CASSTSFSGQGTYEQYF. The CDR3 DNA follows: TGCGCCAGCAGCACCTCTTTTTCTGGGCAGGGAACCTACGAGCAGTACTTC.

This clonotype was seen repeatedly, ten times or more. J is TRBJ1-1 and V is TRBV7-3, with 7 nucleotides matching TRBD1. Trimming took 5 bases from V and 2 from J; bases not matched to a gene: 5. Germline CDR1 and CDR2: SGHTA and FQGTGA. There are 14 residues in the CDR3. The CDR3 is CASSQGTVNTEAFF. CDR3 DNA sequence: TGTGCCAGCAGCCAAGGGACAGTAAACACTGAAGCTTTCTTT. Together with reference TRBV7-3 and TRBJ1-1, the CDR3 gives the full variable domain: GAGVSQTPSNKVTEKGKYVELRCDPISGHTALYWYRQSLGQGPEFLIYFQGTGAADDSGLPNDRFFAVRPEGSVSTLKIQRTERGDSAVYLCASSQGTVNTEAFFGQGTRLTVV.

This clonotype was observed a handful of times. The V gene is TRBV25-1, the J gene TRBJ1-2; TRBD1 might be the D (6 bases). CDR3 size: 13 residues. Germline CDR1 is MGHDK and CDR2 is SYGVNS. V was trimmed by 4 bases and J by 6 bases, leaving 12 bases between them. The CDR3 DNA follows: TGTGCCAGCAGTGTAGGGCAGGGGAATGGCTACACCTTC. Protein: CASSVGQGNGYTF.

CDR3 protein: CASSAILASEQFF. CDR3 sequence (DNA): TGTGCCAGCAGCGCCATCCTAGCGAGTGAGCAGTTCTTC. The gene calls are TRBV9 and TRBJ2-1, with a tentative D call TRBD2 (6 bases). V was pared by 3 bases and J by 9 bases, with 13 bases between. The CDR3 contains 13 residues. In germline, CDR1 is SGDLS, CDR2 YYNGEE.

The chain uses TRBV28 and TRBJ1-2, with unresolved D. V was trimmed by 8 bases and J by 2 bases, leaving 21 bases between them. CDR3 length equals 16 residues. Germline V gives CDR1 MDHEN, CDR2 SYDVKM. CDR3 sequence: CASLTYQTRENYGYTF. DNA of the CDR3: TGTGCCAGCCTCACATACCAGACACGAGAAAACTATGGCTACACCTTC.

In the case of this clonotype: Since a much larger clone is just one base distant, this may be a read error. This chain uses TRBV5-5 with TRBJ1-1; 8 bases are shared with TRBD1. The CDR3 length is 13 residues. Per germline, CDR1 SGHKS and CDR2 YYEKEE (reference sequence). Here the CDR3 DNA reads TGTGCCGGCAGCGTCGGACAGGGCACTGAAGCTTTCTTT. It specifies CAGSVGQGTEAFF.

V usage is TRBV29-1 and J usage is TRBJ1-2; D call uncertain. V was shortened by 3 bases and J by 4 bases, with 15 bases between the two germline ends. Germline values: CDR1 SQVTM, CDR2 ANQGSEA. The length of the CDR3 is 14 residues. The CDR3 nucleotides are TGCAGCGTTGAGGACGGCAACCACGGCTATGGCTACACCTTC. It encodes CSVEDGNHGYGYTF.

This clonotype appeared a few times. The chain is built from TRBV9 and TRBJ1-6, with D perhaps matching TRBD1 (6 bases). Trimming took off 7 bases at V and 6 bases at J, with 17 bases between the two ends. From germline, CDR1 is SGDLS and CDR2 YYNGEE. This CDR3 is built from 15 residues. This chain's CDR3 is CASHPTDRRNSPLHF. CDR3 nucleotides: TGTGCCAGCCATCCAACGGACAGACGTAATTCACCCCTCCACTTT.

The table lists this clonotype with a few counts. The chain has TRBV18 and TRBJ2-1, with no clear D. Looked up from germline, CDR1 is KGHSH and CDR2 is LQKENI. V was trimmed by 2 bases and J by 0 bases, leaving 14 bases between them. The CDR3 runs 17 residues. CDR3 amino acids: CASSPVRQVSSYNEQFF. CDR3 nucleotides: TGTGCCAGCTCACCAGTCCGGCAGGTCAGCTCCTACAATGAGCAGTTCTTC. Variable domain in full (rest from reference TRBV18 and TRBJ2-1): NAGVMQNPRHLVRRRGQEARLRCSPMKGHSHVYWYRQLPEEGLKFMVYLQKENIIDESGMPKERFSAEFPKEGPSILRIQQVVRGDSAAYFCASSPVRQVSSYNEQFFGPGTRLTVL.

The V and J genes are TRBV5-1 and TRBJ2-5, with a tentative D call TRBD1 (5 bases). The V end lost 4 bases, the J end lost 1 base, and 11 bases lay between the germline ends. This CDR3 is 14 amino acids long. The germline gives CDR1 SGHRS, CDR2 YFSETQ. The CDR3 DNA is TGCGCCAGCAGCCCAAGGGGTTTCCAAGAGACCCAGTACTTC. The encoded protein is CASSPRGFQETQYF.

This clonotype was found many times. The chain links TRBV2 to TRBJ1-1, with no clear D. Trimming removed 6 bases at V and 8 bases at J, with 10 bases between. CDR1 is SNHLY, CDR2 FYNNEI, per germline. The CDR3 length is 11 residues. CDR3 nucleotides: TGTGCCAGCAGCTGGGCAGCAGAAGCTTTCTTT. Its protein is CASSWAAEAFF. The full variable domain, its missing parts supplied by reference TRBV2 and TRBJ1-1, is EPEVTQTPSHQVTQMGQEVILRCVPISNHLYFYWYRQILGQKVEFLVSFYNNEISEKSEIFDDQFSVERPDGSNFTLKIRSTKLEDSAMYFCASSWAAEAFFGQGTRLTVV.

This clonotype was seen a handful of times. The CDR3 nucleotides read TGTGCCAGCAGCCGGGCGGCAGGGGTAGACAATGAGCAGTTCTTC. This encodes CASSRAAGVDNEQFF. V and J are TRBV2 and TRBJ2-1, with D possibly TRBD1 on 6 matching bases. CDR3 length: 15 residues. The germline V and J ends were trimmed by 6 bases and 5 bases, with 17 bases remaining between them. Germline V CDR1 and CDR2: SNHLY, FYNNEI.

This clonotype has a count of ten or more. The chain recombines TRBV21-1 with TRBJ2-5; the table names TRBD1, a call not compared with the DNA. TRBV21-1 is a documented pseudogene. The CDR3 consists of 13 residues. In DNA form, the CDR3 reads TGTGCCAGCAGCAAAGGACAGGGGGAGACCCAGTACTTC. Its translation: CASSKGQGETQYF.

This clonotype was seen just once. Written as DNA, the CDR3 is TGTGCCAGCAGCACCTACCTTGGGCGAAACACCGGGGAGCTGTTTTTT. Translating gives CASSTYLGRNTGELFF. This chain connects TRBV7-2 to TRBJ2-2; D is ambiguous. Germline values: CDR1 SGHTA, CDR2 FQGNSA. V was shortened by 5 bases and J by 2 bases, with 15 bases between the two germline ends. This CDR3 has 16 residues.

This chain uses TRBV6-5 with TRBJ1-2, with 9 bases matching TRBD1. Trimming at V came to 0 bases and at J to 6 bases, leaving 17 bases not matched to a gene. Germline V gene lookup returns CDR1 MNHEY and CDR2 SVGAGI. The CDR3 has 19 residues. The CDR3 region has the DNA TGTGCCAGCAGTTACTCTCACCGCCCGGATACAGGGGGCCGAGATGGCTACACCTTC. It yields the protein CASSYSHRPDTGGRDGYTF.